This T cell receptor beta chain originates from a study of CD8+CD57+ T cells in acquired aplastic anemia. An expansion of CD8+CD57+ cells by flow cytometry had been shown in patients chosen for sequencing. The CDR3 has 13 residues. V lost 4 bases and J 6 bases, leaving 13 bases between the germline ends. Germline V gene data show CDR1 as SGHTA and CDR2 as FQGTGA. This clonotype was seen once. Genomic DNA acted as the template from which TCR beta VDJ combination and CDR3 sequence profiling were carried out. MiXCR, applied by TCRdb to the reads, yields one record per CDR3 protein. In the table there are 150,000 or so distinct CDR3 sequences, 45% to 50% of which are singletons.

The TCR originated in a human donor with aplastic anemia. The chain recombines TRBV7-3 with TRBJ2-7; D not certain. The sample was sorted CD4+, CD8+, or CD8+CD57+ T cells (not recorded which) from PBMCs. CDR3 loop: CASSSQQLGEQYF. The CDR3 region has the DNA TGTGCCAGCAGCTCCCAACAGTTGGGCGAGCAGTACTTC.